The 20 T cell receptor beta chains given below trace back to one sample, sequenced in a study of blood T cell repertoires in COVID-19. Data came from immunoSEQ multiplex PCR; TCRdb stores just in-frame clones and leaves some out. The sample shows 70,000 or so clones, around 85% of them seen only once. Input material: peripheral blood. The receptors derive from a woman of 80 years or more with active or convalescent COVID-19.

The V gene is TRBV7-8, the J gene TRBJ1-2, with D maybe TRBD1 (5 bases). Germline assignment: CDR1 SGHVS and CDR2 FQNEAQ. The CDR3 runs 13 residues. Trimming pared 5 bases from V and 5 bases from J, leaving 12 bases between. The CDR3 sequence is CASSTDRWYGYTF. For the CDR3, the DNA is TGTGCCAGCAGCACCGACAGATGGTATGGCTACACCTTC. Looking up the rest from reference TRBV7-8 and TRBJ1-2 gives the full variable domain: GAGVSQSPRYKVAKRGQDVALRCDPISGHVSLFWYQQALGQGPEFLTYFQNEAQLDKSGLPSDRFFAERPEGSVSTLKIQRTQQEDSAVYLCASSTDRWYGYTFGSGTRLTVV.

V is TRBV7-2 and J is TRBJ1-1, with TRBD1 as a possible D gene (6 bases). Germline values: CDR1 SGHTA, CDR2 FQGNSA. This CDR3 contains 14 residues. The ends were cut back, 3 bases at V and 6 bases at J, with 14 bases in the middle. The CDR3: CASSFGGREAEAFF. The CDR3 bases are TGTGCCAGCAGCTTCGGGGGGCGTGAGGCTGAAGCTTTCTTT.

This chain connects TRBV2 to TRBJ1-5; 8 bases map to TRBD1. CDR3 length equals 16 residues. Germline lookup yields CDR1 SNHLY and CDR2 FYNNEI. Trimming took 3 bases from V and 4 from J; bases not matched to a gene: 8. The CDR3 protein is CASSEGLTGENQPQHF. CDR3 sequence (DNA): TGTGCCAGCAGTGAGGGCCTGACAGGGGAAAATCAGCCCCAGCATTTT.

The rearrangement joins TRBV6-6 to TRBJ1-1, with 7 bases that match TRBD1. The CDR3 has 15 amino acids. Germline lookup yields CDR1 MNHNY and CDR2 SVGAGI (reference sequence). The V segment lost 6 bases and the J segment 1 base; nucleotides outside the gene matches: 8. The DNA for the CDR3 is TGTGCCAGCAGCCTCTACAGGGGTGGGAACACTGAAGCTTTCTTT. This sequence encodes CASSLYRGGNTEAFF.

V gene TRBV5-1 combines with J gene TRBJ2-1; unclear D gene. V dropped 0 bases and J dropped 0 bases, with 7 bases sitting between them. Germline V CDR1 and CDR2: SGHRS, YFSETQ. This CDR3 has 15 amino acids. Here the CDR3 DNA reads TGCGCCAGCAGCTTGGGCGGAAACTCCTACAATGAGCAGTTCTTC. It encodes CASSLGGNSYNEQFF.

This sequence joins TRBV7-9 and TRBJ1-6, with 8 bases identical to TRBD1. Germline V gives CDR1 SEHNR, CDR2 FQNEAQ (reference sequence). J gave up 2 bases and V 5 bases, and 5 bases lay outside the gene matches. The CDR3 covers 16 residues. The CDR3 sequence: CASSADRATYNSPLHF. The CDR3 DNA follows: TGTGCCAGCAGCGCGGACAGGGCGACCTATAATTCACCCCTCCACTTT.

CDR3 in amino acids: CASSTTSGGYYNEQFF. The CDR3 DNA sequence: TGTGCCAGCTCGACGACTAGCGGGGGGTACTACAATGAGCAGTTCTTC. The gene calls are TRBV18 and TRBJ2-1; 13 nucleotides agree with TRBD2. J was trimmed by 3 bases and V by 6 bases; bases with no gene match: 5. Germline V gene data show CDR1 as KGHSH and CDR2 as LQKENI. This CDR3 is built from 16 residues.

This chain uses TRBV2 with TRBJ2-2; 8 bases are shared with TRBD2. V lost 7 bases to trimming and J lost 3 bases; unmatched junction nucleotides: 4. The CDR3 sequence is 14 residues long. The V gene's germline CDR1 is SNHLY and CDR2 FYNNEI. CDR3 nucleotides: TGTGCCAGCACTAGCGGGCGATACACCGGGGAGCTGTTTTTT. It yields the protein CASTSGRYTGELFF.

The J gene is TRBJ2-3, the V gene TRBV19; TRBD2 aligns across 14 bases. This CDR3 is built from 17 residues. Germline V gene data show CDR1 as LNHDA and CDR2 as SQIVND (reference sequence). V trimming: 0 bases; J trimming: 4 bases; junction bases outside the gene matches: 3. CDR3 region: CASSIEGTSGGADTQYF. CDR3 bases: TGTGCCAGTAGTATAGAGGGGACTAGCGGGGGCGCAGATACGCAGTATTTT.

J is TRBJ1-6 and V is TRBV5-1; D gene ambiguous. V lost 3 bases, J lost 9 bases, and 19 bases lay in between. Per germline, CDR1 SGHRS and CDR2 YFSETQ. The CDR3 covers 16 residues. The CDR3 DNA reads as TGCGCCAGCAGCTCAACCAACTGGAGTGGTGTTTCACCCCTCCACTTT. Its protein is CASSSTNWSGVSPLHF.

The CDR3 spells CATGQVGGQPQHF. The CDR3 nucleotides read TGTGCCACTGGACAGGTAGGAGGGCAGCCCCAGCATTTT. The J gene is TRBJ1-5, the V gene TRBV12-3 or TRBV12-4, with TRBD1 matching 7 bases. V shed 10 bases and J 7 bases; nucleotides not matched to a gene: 10. This CDR3 contains 13 residues.

The chain is built from TRBV15 and TRBJ2-7, with 8 positions matching TRBD1. This CDR3 has 14 amino acids. Germline lookup yields CDR1 LNHNV and CDR2 YYDKDF (reference sequence). After removal of 5 bases from V and 3 bases from J, the junction contained 6 bases not matched to a gene. CDR3 nucleotide sequence: TGTGCCACCAGCCTGTGGACAGGGCACTACGAGCAGTACTTC. Translated, it gives CATSLWTGHYEQYF.

The chain links TRBV29-1 to TRBJ1-1; 9 bases map to TRBD1. Trimming at V came to 7 bases and at J to 4 bases, leaving 4 bases not matched to a gene. CDR3 length equals 12 residues. CDR1 is SQVTM and CDR2 is ANQGSEA in the germline V gene. CDR3 in DNA: TGCAGCGGGGTGACAGGGGGCACTGAAGCTTTCTTT. Translation gives CSGVTGGTEAFF.

The CDR3 loop is CASSLEAYRDYEQYF. Written as DNA, the CDR3 is TGTGCCAGCAGCTTAGAGGCCTACAGGGACTACGAGCAGTACTTC. The chain couples TRBV7-2 to TRBJ2-7, with D possibly TRBD1 on 6 matching bases. Looked up from germline, CDR1 is SGHTA and CDR2 is FQGNSA. Between the trimmed V and J ends, which lost 1 base and 3 bases, there was a span of 13 bases. The CDR3 length is 15 residues.

This rearrangement joins TRBV7-2 to TRBJ2-1; a possible D gene is TRBD2 (6 bases). Germline V gene sequence: CDR1 SGHTA, CDR2 FQGNSA. The CDR3 totals 18 residues. The V and J ends lost 5 bases and 6 bases respectively, with 26 bases between them. The CDR3 reads CASSPGLFTSLNSNEQFF. Written as DNA, the CDR3 is TGTGCCAGCAGCCCGGGACTGTTTACCTCTCTGAATAGCAATGAGCAGTTCTTC.

J is TRBJ2-3 and V is TRBV9; no firm D call. The germline gives CDR1 SGDLS, CDR2 YYNGEE. This CDR3 has 16 residues. The ends were cut back, 3 bases at V and 4 bases at J, with 18 bases in the middle. The CDR3 reads CASSARSQVISDTQYF. CDR3 nucleotides: TGTGCCAGCAGCGCACGAAGCCAAGTCATCTCAGATACGCAGTATTTT.

The chain combines TRBV7-2 with TRBJ2-3; D unresolved. V was clipped by 0 bases and J by 4 bases, with 11 bases between them. The CDR3 runs 15 residues. Germline loops: CDR1 SGHTA, CDR2 FQGNSA. CDR3: CASSLAGASADTQYF. CDR3 DNA sequence: TGTGCCAGCAGCTTAGCCGGAGCGAGTGCAGATACGCAGTATTTT.

The chain joins TRBV5-8 to TRBJ1-3; D not certain. The CDR3 has 12 residues. V was cut by 2 bases and J by 4 bases, with 4 bases left in between. Germline assignment: CDR1 SGHTS and CDR2 YDEGEE. The CDR3 nucleotides read TGTGCCAGCAGCTTCTCGGGAAACACCATATATTTT. It translates to CASSFSGNTIYF. Full variable domain (missing parts from reference TRBV5-8 and TRBJ1-3): EAGVTQSPTHLIKTRGQQATLRCSPISGHTSVYWYQQALGLGLQFLLWYDEGEERNRGNFPPRFSGRQFPNYSSELNVNALELEDSALYLCASSFSGNTIYFGEGSWLTVV.

This chain connects TRBV9 to TRBJ2-5, with D tentatively TRBD1 (5 bases). There are 14 residues in the CDR3. Trimming cost V 2 bases and J 3 bases, with 11 bases left between them. Germline V gene sequence: CDR1 SGDLS, CDR2 YYNGEE. This CDR3 is CASSVGALKETQYF. CDR3 DNA: TGTGCCAGCAGCGTTGGGGCTCTAAAAGAGACCCAGTACTTC.

V and J are TRBV4-2 and TRBJ2-3; TRBD2 agrees at 10 bases. Germline assignment: CDR1 LGHNA and CDR2 YNFKEQ. CDR3 length: 14 residues. The V and J ends lost 3 bases and 4 bases, in that order; junction bases with no gene match: 1. The CDR3 DNA sequence: TGTGCCAGCAGCCAGGGGACTAGCGCAGATACGCAGTATTTT. Protein: CASSQGTSADTQYF.